This T cell receptor beta chain was documented in a study of beta chain features in type 1 diabetes. Study background: Age, gender and cell yields were similar between patients and healthy donors. The samples had approximately 100,000,000 sorted cells examined in all. The study, taken as a whole, reports: Whatever favoring of shorter templates PCR might show would apply equally to patients and controls. Type 1 diabetes patients had TCRB CDR3s that were shorter (moderately but significantly so) in all four CD4+ subsets.

Germline CDR1 reads MNHNS; CDR2 reads SASEGT. This CDR3 spans 16 amino acids. The V gene end was trimmed by 6 bases and the J gene end by 4 bases; junction bases not matched to a gene: 14. Via the markers CD45RO/CCR7/CD25/CD127/CD95/CD27, stem cell-like memory, regulatory, central memory and naive CD4+ cells were sorted. Concerning this clone itself: The antigen is unknown.

Reverse transcribing all isolated RNA meant expressed TCRB transcripts were sequenced. Here immunoSEQ multiplex PCR was the method, and the copy in TCRdb shows in-frame clones only, minus some. This table holds approximately 270,000 clones, roughly an eighth found once. Input material: naive CD4+ T cells from blood. This TCR came from a man between 25 and 39 years old with type 1 diabetes. The chain couples TRBV6-1 to TRBJ2-7; 8 positions agree with TRBD2. This CDR3 is CASREMGVAGIYEQYF. The CDR3 nucleotides read TGTGCCAGCAGAGAAATGGGAGTAGCGGGAATTTACGAGCAGTACTTC.